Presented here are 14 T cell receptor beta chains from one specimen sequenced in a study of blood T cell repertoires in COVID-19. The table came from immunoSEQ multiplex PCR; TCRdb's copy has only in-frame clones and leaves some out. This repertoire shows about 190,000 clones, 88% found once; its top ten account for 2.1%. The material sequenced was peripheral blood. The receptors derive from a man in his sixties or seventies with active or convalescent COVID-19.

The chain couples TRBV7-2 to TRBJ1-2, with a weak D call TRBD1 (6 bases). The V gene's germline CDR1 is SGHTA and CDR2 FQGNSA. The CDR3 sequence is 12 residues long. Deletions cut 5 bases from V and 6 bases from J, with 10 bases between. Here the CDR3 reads CASSPRGNGYTF. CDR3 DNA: TGTGCCAGCAGCCCCAGGGGAAATGGCTACACCTTC.

CDR3 in DNA: TGTGCCACCACAGGGCCCACCTTCTACGAGCAGTACTTC. It is translated as CATTGPTFYEQYF. The chain carries TRBV10-3 and TRBJ2-7; D is possibly TRBD1 (6 bases). Trimming removed 10 bases at V and 3 bases at J, with 16 bases between. This CDR3 spans 13 amino acids. CDR1 and CDR2 (germline): ENHRY, SYGVKD.

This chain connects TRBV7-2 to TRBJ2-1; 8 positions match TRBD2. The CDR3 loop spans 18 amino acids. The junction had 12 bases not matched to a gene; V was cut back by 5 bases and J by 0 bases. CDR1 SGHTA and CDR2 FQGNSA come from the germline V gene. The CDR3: CASSRWVSGGSSYNEQFF. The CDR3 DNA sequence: TGTGCCAGCAGCCGTTGGGTAAGCGGGGGAAGCTCCTACAATGAGCAGTTCTTC.

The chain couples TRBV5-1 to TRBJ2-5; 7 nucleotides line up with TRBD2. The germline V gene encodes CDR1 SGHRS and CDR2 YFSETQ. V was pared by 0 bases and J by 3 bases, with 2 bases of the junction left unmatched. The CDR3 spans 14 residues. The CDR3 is CASSLERGEETQYF. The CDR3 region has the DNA TGCGCCAGCAGCTTGGAGCGGGGAGAAGAGACCCAGTACTTC.

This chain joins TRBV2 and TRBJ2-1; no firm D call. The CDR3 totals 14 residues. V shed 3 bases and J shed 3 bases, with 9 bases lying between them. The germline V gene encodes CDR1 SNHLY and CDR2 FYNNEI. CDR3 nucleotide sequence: TGTGCCAGCAGTGAGGCTAGATTCTACAATGAGCAGTTCTTC. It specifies CASSEARFYNEQFF.

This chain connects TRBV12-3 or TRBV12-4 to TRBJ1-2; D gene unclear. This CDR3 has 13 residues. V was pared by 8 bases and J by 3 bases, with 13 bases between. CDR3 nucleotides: TGTGCCAGCGCAACTCGGGGTGACTATGGCTACACCTTC. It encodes CASATRGDYGYTF.

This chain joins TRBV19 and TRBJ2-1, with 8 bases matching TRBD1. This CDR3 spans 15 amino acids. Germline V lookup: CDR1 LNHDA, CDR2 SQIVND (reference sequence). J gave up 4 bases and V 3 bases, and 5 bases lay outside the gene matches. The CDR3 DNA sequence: TGTGCCAGTAGTATCCCCAGGGGGCGGTACAATGAGCAGTTCTTC. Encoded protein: CASSIPRGRYNEQFF. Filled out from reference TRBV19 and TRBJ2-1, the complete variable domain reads DGGITQSPKYLFRKEGQNVTLSCEQNLNHDAMYWYRQDPGQGLRLIYYSQIVNDFQKGDIAEGYSVSREKKESFPLTVTSAQKNPTAFYLCASSIPRGRYNEQFFGPGTRLTVL.

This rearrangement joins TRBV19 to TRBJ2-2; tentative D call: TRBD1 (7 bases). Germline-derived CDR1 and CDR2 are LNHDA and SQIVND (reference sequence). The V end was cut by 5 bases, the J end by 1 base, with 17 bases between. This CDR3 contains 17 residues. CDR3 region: CASSSLRQGGNTGELFF. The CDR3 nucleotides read TGTGCCAGTAGTTCACTCAGACAGGGAGGGAACACCGGGGAGCTGTTTTTT.

CDR3 region: CASSLDRGFGNTIYF. In DNA form, the CDR3 reads TGTGCCAGCAGCTTAGATCGGGGGTTTGGAAACACCATATATTTT. The V and J genes are TRBV11-2 and TRBJ1-3, with D possibly matching TRBD1 (5 bases). The CDR3 extends over 15 amino acids. Germline CDR1 is SGHAT and CDR2 is FQNNGV. Trimming pared 0 bases from V and 3 bases from J, leaving 9 bases between.

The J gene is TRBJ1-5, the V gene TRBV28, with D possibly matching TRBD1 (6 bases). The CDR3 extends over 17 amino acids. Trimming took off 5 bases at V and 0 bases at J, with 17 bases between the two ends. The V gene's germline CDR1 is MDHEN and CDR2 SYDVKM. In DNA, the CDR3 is TGTGCCAGCAGTCCTGGACAGATCCCCTATAGCAATCAGCCCCAGCATTTT. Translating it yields CASSPGQIPYSNQPQHF.

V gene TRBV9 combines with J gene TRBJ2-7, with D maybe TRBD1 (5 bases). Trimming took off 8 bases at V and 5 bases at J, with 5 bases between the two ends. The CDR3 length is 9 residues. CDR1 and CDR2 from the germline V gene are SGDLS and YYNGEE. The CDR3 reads CARGHEQYF. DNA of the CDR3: TGTGCCAGGGGGCACGAGCAGTACTTC.

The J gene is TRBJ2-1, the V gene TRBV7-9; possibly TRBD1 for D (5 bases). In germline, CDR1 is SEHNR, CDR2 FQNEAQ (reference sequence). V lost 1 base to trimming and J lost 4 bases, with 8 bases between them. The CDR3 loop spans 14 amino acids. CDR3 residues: CASSLVDRYNEQFF. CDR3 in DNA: TGTGCCAGCAGCTTAGTCGACAGATACAATGAGCAGTTCTTC.

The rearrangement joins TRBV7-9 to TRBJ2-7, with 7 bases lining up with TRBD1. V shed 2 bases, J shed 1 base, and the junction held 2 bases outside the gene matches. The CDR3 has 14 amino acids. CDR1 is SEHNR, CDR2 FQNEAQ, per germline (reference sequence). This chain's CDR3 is CASSLRGHSYEQYF. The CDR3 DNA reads TGTGCCAGCAGCTTAAGGGGGCATTCCTACGAGCAGTACTTC.

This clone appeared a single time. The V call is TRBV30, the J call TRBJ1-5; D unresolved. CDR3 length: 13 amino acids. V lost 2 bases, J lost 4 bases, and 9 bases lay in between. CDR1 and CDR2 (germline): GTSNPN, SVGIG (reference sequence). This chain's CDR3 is CAWSRGLNQPQHF. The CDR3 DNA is TGTGCCTGGAGTCGGGGATTAAATCAGCCCCAGCATTTT.